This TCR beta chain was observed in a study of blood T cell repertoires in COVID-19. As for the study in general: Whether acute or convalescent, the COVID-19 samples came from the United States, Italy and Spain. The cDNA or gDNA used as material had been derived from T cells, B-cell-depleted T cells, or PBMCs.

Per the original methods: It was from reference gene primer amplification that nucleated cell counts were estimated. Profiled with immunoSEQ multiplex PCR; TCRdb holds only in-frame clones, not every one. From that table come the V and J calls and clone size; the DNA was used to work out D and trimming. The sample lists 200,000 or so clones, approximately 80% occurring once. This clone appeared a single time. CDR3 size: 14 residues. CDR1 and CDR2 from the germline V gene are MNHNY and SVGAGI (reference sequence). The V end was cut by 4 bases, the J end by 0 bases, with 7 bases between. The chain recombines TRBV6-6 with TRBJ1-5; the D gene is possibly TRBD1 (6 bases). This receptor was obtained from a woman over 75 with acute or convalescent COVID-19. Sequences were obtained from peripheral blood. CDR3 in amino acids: CASSWTDSNQPQHF. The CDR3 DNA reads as TGTGCCAGCAGTTGGACAGATAGCAATCAGCCCCAGCATTTT.